Listed here are 25 T cell receptor beta chains from one sample, sequenced in a study of beta chain features in type 1 diabetes. These receptors' targets are unknown. Regarding the study as a whole: In all four CD4+ subsets, TCRB CDR3 length was significantly, moderately reduced in type 1 diabetes.

Expressed TCRB transcripts were sequenced, since all the RNA that had been isolated was reverse transcribed. Generated by immunoSEQ multiplex PCR, the TCRdb table keeps only in-frame clones and is missing some. The repertoire holds about 700,000 clones, with around 15% as singletons. The sequencing sample was made of naive CD4+ T cells from blood. These receptor sequences come from a man aged 18 to 29 with type 1 diabetes.

This clone was detected only a few times. V and J are TRBV29-1 and TRBJ1-5; 8 bases are a match to TRBD1. Germline CDR1 reads SQVTM; CDR2 reads ANQGSEA. CDR3 length: 17 amino acids. The ends lost 6 bases at V and 2 bases at J; junction bases unmatched: 15. The CDR3 DNA is TGCAGCGTCTTGGACAGGGATCTGGGAGTCGGCAATCAGCCCCAGCATTTT. Protein: CSVLDRDLGVGNQPQHF.

V gene TRBV7-9 combines with J gene TRBJ1-1, with a possible D match to TRBD1 (5 bases). CDR1 and CDR2 (germline): SEHNR, FQNEAQ (reference sequence). The V gene lost 7 bases and the J gene lost 5 bases, with 11 bases spanning the gap. CDR3 length: 12 amino acids. CDR3 sequence: CASNNRGTEAFF. CDR3 sequence (DNA): TGTGCCAGCAACAACCGGGGGACTGAAGCTTTCTTT.

A remark on this clone: Other DNA sequences in this sample translate to the same CDR3. This chain connects TRBV29-1 to TRBJ1-1; D gene unclear. Germline assignment: CDR1 SQVTM and CDR2 ANQGSEA. This CDR3 has 13 amino acids. Trimming stripped 3 bases from V and 0 bases from J, with 8 bases between. CDR3 region: CSVEGRLNTEAFF. CDR3 nucleotides: TGCAGCGTTGAGGGCCGACTGAACACTGAAGCTTTCTTT.

The chain employs TRBV7-2 and TRBJ1-2; D unresolved. The CDR3 runs 13 residues. V lost 0 bases and J lost 4, with 6 bases in between. In germline, CDR1 is SGHTA, CDR2 FQGNSA. In DNA, the CDR3 is TGTGCCAGCAGCTTAGCGGAGTTCTATGGCTACACCTTC. Translation gives CASSLAEFYGYTF.

The V gene is TRBV6-4, the J gene TRBJ1-6; unclear D gene. Germline values: CDR1 MRHNA, CDR2 SNTAGT. The V and J ends lost 2 bases and 7 bases respectively, with 15 bases between them. The CDR3 consists of 16 residues. The DNA for the CDR3 is TGTGCCAGCAGTGACGGTCCCGGGAGCGTGAATTCACCCCTCCACTTT. Amino acid sequence: CASSDGPGSVNSPLHF.

In DNA form, the CDR3 reads TGTGCCAGCTCCCAGGGGAGTTCGCCGATCTACGAGCAGTACTTC. Amino acid sequence: CASSQGSSPIYEQYF. This chain uses TRBV6-6 with TRBJ2-7; D might be TRBD1 (6 bases). This CDR3 region has 15 residues. Between the trimmed V and J ends, which lost 8 bases and 3 bases, there was a span of 20 bases. Germline CDR1 MNHNY, CDR2 SVGAGI (reference sequence).

The sample holds a few counts of this clone. The gene calls are TRBV30 and TRBJ2-7; the D is unclear. V was pared by 2 bases and J by 0 bases, with 11 bases between. This CDR3 spans 14 amino acids. Germline CDR1 reads GTSNPN; CDR2 reads SVGIG (reference sequence). CDR3 amino acids: CAWSPGLSSYEQYF. CDR3 coding DNA: TGTGCCTGGAGTCCCGGATTGAGCTCCTACGAGCAGTACTTC.

V and J are TRBV6-5 and TRBJ1-6, with D unclear. V was clipped by 4 bases and J by 9 bases, with 19 bases between them. There are 16 residues in the CDR3. Germline V gene sequence: CDR1 MNHEY, CDR2 SVGAGI. The CDR3 region has the DNA TGTGCCAGCAGTTTACAGCGGGTCGGAAAAGTTTCACCCCTCCACTTT. Amino acid sequence: CASSLQRVGKVSPLHF.

This clone was seen more than once but under ten times. V gene TRBV5-1 combines with J gene TRBJ2-2; 10 bases line up with TRBD1. This CDR3 comprises 14 residues. V was clipped by 6 bases and J by 4 bases; unmatched bases: 3. CDR1 SGHRS and CDR2 YFSETQ come from the germline V gene. CDR3 region: CASKGQGTTGELFF. CDR3 coding DNA: TGCGCCAGCAAGGGACAGGGGACCACCGGGGAGCTGTTTTTT.

V usage is TRBV30 and J usage is TRBJ1-4; no firm D call. Per the germline V gene, CDR1 is GTSNPN and CDR2 is SVGIG (reference sequence). The CDR3 loop spans 14 amino acids. Trimming removed 7 bases from V and 3 bases from J, with 15 bases in between. The CDR3 reads CASLTEAANEKLFF. The CDR3 nucleotides read TGTGCCTCACTGACCGAGGCGGCTAATGAAAAACTGTTTTTT. The variable domain in full, completed from reference TRBV30 and TRBJ1-4, reads SQTIHQWPATLVQPVGSPLSLECTVEGTSNPNLYWYRQAAGRGLQLLFYSVGIGQISSEVPQNLSASRPQDRQFILSSKKLLLSDSGFYLCASLTEAANEKLFFGSGTQLSVL.

This clone was seen more than once but under ten times. Other DNA sequences within the sample encode an identical CDR3. The chain carries TRBV5-1 and TRBJ1-1; tentative D call: TRBD1 (6 bases). CDR3 length: 14 residues. V was cut by 4 bases and J by 0 bases, with 10 bases left in between. Germline CDR1 reads SGHRS; CDR2 reads YFSETQ. CDR3 loop: CASSLGQMNTEAFF. In nucleotides, the CDR3 is TGCGCCAGCAGCCTGGGACAAATGAACACTGAAGCTTTCTTT.

This chain connects TRBV18 to TRBJ1-5; no reliable D call. The V end was cut by 3 bases, the J end by 7 bases, with 13 bases between. The CDR3 length is 14 residues. CDR1 and CDR2 (germline): KGHSH, LQKENI. CDR3 amino acids: CASSPVREDQPQHF. The CDR3 DNA reads TGTGCCAGCTCACCGGTCCGGGAGGACCAGCCCCAGCATTTT.

The chain employs TRBV4-1 and TRBJ2-2; D unclear. The CDR3 length is 17 residues. Trimming removed 4 bases at V and 1 base at J, with 16 bases between. Per the germline V gene, CDR1 is MGHRA and CDR2 is YSYEKL. DNA of the CDR3: TGCGCCAGCAGCCCCTTCCCAAAAGGAGAGAACACCGGGGAGCTGTTTTTT. It encodes CASSPFPKGENTGELFF.

This clone was detected only a few times. V gene TRBV4-2 combines with J gene TRBJ2-1; D unclear. V lost 0 bases, J lost 0 bases, and 12 bases lay in between. The CDR3 length is 17 residues. Germline values: CDR1 LGHNA, CDR2 YNFKEQ. CDR3 in amino acids: CASSQDGTSSSYNEQFF. Here the CDR3 DNA reads TGTGCCAGCAGCCAAGATGGAACGTCTAGCTCCTACAATGAGCAGTTCTTC.

V usage is TRBV4-1 and J usage is TRBJ1-2; a weak D match, TRBD1 (6 bases). Trimming removed 1 base at V and 5 bases at J, with 23 bases between. Germline loops: CDR1 MGHRA, CDR2 YSYEKL. The CDR3 extends over 18 amino acids. DNA for the CDR3: TGCGCCAGCAGCCAAGCCACCCCAACAGGAGGGGGTTGGTATGGCTACACCTTC. This encodes CASSQATPTGGGWYGYTF.

The V call is TRBV11-2, the J call TRBJ1-1, with 7 bases identical to TRBD1. Germline V lookup: CDR1 SGHAT, CDR2 FQNNGV. CDR3 length equals 13 residues. Losses at the gene ends were 3 bases for V and 3 bases for J; bases not matched to a gene: 1. Here the CDR3 reads CASSFGQDTEAFF. The CDR3, as DNA: TGTGCCAGCAGCTTCGGACAGGACACTGAAGCTTTCTTT.

Details on this clone: The identical CDR3 is also encoded by other nucleotide sequences in the sample. The V and J genes are TRBV18 and TRBJ2-5, with a weak D call TRBD2 (5 bases). V was pared by 2 bases and J by 5 bases, with 6 bases between. The CDR3 sequence is 12 residues long. Germline V lookup: CDR1 KGHSH, CDR2 LQKENI. This chain's CDR3 is CASSPWEETQYF. The CDR3, as DNA: TGTGCCAGCTCACCATGGGAGGAGACCCAGTACTTC.

In this sample, this clone turned up a few times. The rearrangement links TRBV14 to TRBJ1-2; 7 nucleotides align to TRBD1. The ends lost 1 base at V and 7 bases at J; junction bases unmatched: 6. The germline V gene encodes CDR1 SGHDN and CDR2 FVKESK. The CDR3 spans 14 residues. This CDR3 is CASSQGRDRGGYTF. The CDR3 coding sequence is TGTGCCAGCAGCCAAGGGAGGGACAGAGGTGGCTACACCTTC.

This clone has more than one count but fewer than ten. V usage is TRBV29-1 and J usage is TRBJ1-1, with TRBD1 matching over 9 bases. This CDR3 is built from 14 residues. The V gene end was trimmed by 6 bases and the J gene end by 2 bases; junction bases not matched to a gene: 7. Germline V lookup: CDR1 SQVTM, CDR2 ANQGSEA. CDR3 DNA: TGCAGCGTCGACAAACAGGGGGCAAACACTGAAGCTTTCTTT. Amino acid sequence: CSVDKQGANTEAFF.

This clone was observed a few times. The J gene is TRBJ1-1, the V gene TRBV7-9; D gene uncertain. Germline V CDR1 and CDR2: SEHNR, FQNEAQ (reference sequence). The CDR3 runs 13 residues. Trimming took 4 bases from V and 3 from J, leaving 9 bases between them. In DNA form, the CDR3 reads TGTGCCAGCAGCTACTTCGGGGACACTGAAGCTTTCTTT. This codes for CASSYFGDTEAFF.

There are a few counts of this clone. This sequence joins TRBV27 and TRBJ2-7; 8 nucleotides line up with TRBD1. V was clipped by 5 bases and J by 4 bases; unmatched bases: 10. Germline-derived CDR1 and CDR2 are MNHEY and SMNVEV (reference sequence). The CDR3 loop spans 15 amino acids. Here the CDR3 DNA reads TGTGCCAGCAGTCGTCCCGGGACAGGTCTTTACGAGCAGTACTTC. Protein: CASSRPGTGLYEQYF.

Only a few counts were recorded for this clone. Distinct nucleotide sequences in the sample also encode this CDR3. CDR3 coding DNA: TGTGCCATCAGCGGGACTGAGCAAGAGACCCAGTACTTC. Translated, it gives CAISGTEQETQYF. This chain joins TRBV10-3 and TRBJ2-5, with D possibly being TRBD2 (6 bases). In germline, CDR1 is ENHRY, CDR2 SYGVKD. Trimming cost V 6 bases and J 2 bases, with 10 bases left between them. The CDR3 consists of 13 residues.

The DNA for the CDR3 is TGTGCCAGCCAGTTCTCTGGGGCCAACGTCCTGACTTTC. Translation gives CASQFSGANVLTF. V usage is TRBV6-6 and J usage is TRBJ2-6; D unclear. This CDR3 comprises 13 residues. The V gene lost 8 bases and the J gene lost 0 bases, with 5 bases spanning the gap. The V gene's germline CDR1 is MNHNY and CDR2 SVGAGI (reference sequence).

The chain combines TRBV30 with TRBJ1-6, with 9 nucleotides matching TRBD1. With V trimmed by 0 bases and J by 10 bases, 7 bases remained unmatched. Germline V gives CDR1 GTSNPN, CDR2 SVGIG (reference sequence). The CDR3 runs 15 residues. The CDR3 loop reads CAWSVMGTGLSPLHF. CDR3 sequence (DNA): TGTGCCTGGAGTGTAATGGGGACAGGGCTCTCACCCCTCCACTTT.

The chain carries TRBV28 and TRBJ1-4; tentatively, D is TRBD1 (6 bases). Trimming removed 4 bases at V and 7 bases at J, with 16 bases between. The CDR3 has 15 residues. The V gene's germline CDR1 is MDHEN and CDR2 SYDVKM. The DNA for the CDR3 is TGTGCCAGCAGTTCCCAGGGGACGTGGTCTGAAAAACTGTTTTTT. As protein: CASSSQGTWSEKLFF.